The T cell receptor (beta chain) under discussion was sequenced for a study of blood T cell repertoires in COVID-19. Study-wide context: The United States, Italy and Spain were the sources of the acute and convalescent COVID-19 samples. T cells, B-cell-depleted T cells, or PBMCs supplied cDNA or gDNA.

This clone was observed a single time. The CDR3 is 16 amino acids. V lost 4 bases, J lost 6 bases, and 15 bases stayed unmatched. Per germline, CDR1 SEHNR and CDR2 FQNEAQ (reference sequence). In the original processing: Researchers report that nucleated cell counts were estimated from reference gene primer amplification. This table comes from immunoSEQ multiplex PCR, and its TCRdb copy is limited to in-frame clones, with some not included. The V and J calls and clone size are taken from that table; D and trimming were inferred from the DNA. The table lists approximately 170,000 clones, around 82% of them singletons.

V usage is TRBV7-9 and J usage is TRBJ2-7; 7 nucleotides agree with TRBD1. The sequenced sample was peripheral blood. This TCR came from a human donor with acute or convalescent COVID-19. The donor label of this sample is uncertain. CDR3 protein: CASSSGPRQGIGEQYF. CDR3 nucleotide sequence: TGTGCCAGCAGCTCAGGACCTCGACAGGGAATAGGCGAGCAGTACTTC.